This T cell receptor beta chain originates from a study of T cell responses to AZD1222 COVID-19 vaccine (dated by TCRdb to the early 2020s). Study-level background: TCR sequencing was performed for 233 trial participants, of whom around 210 were given two doses of AZD1222 and about 25 were given two doses of MenACWY control vaccine. Trial participants were enrolled into age subgroups of 18-55, 56-69 and 70-plus years, which contained roughly 140, 27 and 60 TCR-sequenced participants, respectively.

The sample's time point, from its label and the paper: baseline before first vaccination. The treatment or condition label here, explained by the study, means: meningococcal conjugate vaccine given as trial control. Vaccinee samples were obtained from the UK trials COV001 and COV002, which included a single-blind randomized controlled phase 2/3 trial of AZD1222 (ChAdOx1 nCoV-19) in healthy adults. Trial participant PBMC samples were collected at day 0 and day 28 after the second dose for TCRbeta chain sequencing. The CDR3 regions of human TCRbeta chains were subjected to immunosequencing. From the authors' description of their analysis: TCRs in the repertoires were matched against a reference library of SARS-CoV-2-specific TCRs that had been generated with the MIRA antigen-specificity platform. Breadth meant the fraction of unique TCRs that were SARS-CoV-2-associated, whereas depth meant the fraction of total T cells that were SARS-CoV-2-associated. Using the MIRA data, each spike-specific TCR was mapped to the spike region that the TCR reacts to and placed in a CD4 or CD8 class. Log10-transformed breadth and depth values were compared by one-way ANOVA with Sidak's multiple comparisons tests. TCRdb limited this immuneACCESS table to in-frame rearrangements with V and J called. A share of clones is missing; checked studies link under half to unresolved V genes, and the rest is unexplained. Clone size and the V and J calls come from that table; the DNA yielded D and trimming. For this sample there are under 150,000 clones; under 95% appear just once. The top ten clones comprise roughly 2.9% of the sample.

A remark on this clone: Its antigen is unknown. One base away there is no much larger clone; base qualities are not given.

General findings and caveats noted by the study authors: After two AZD1222 doses, both the breadth and the depth of spike-specific TCRs were significantly higher than at day 0 and than in MenACWY recipients. The 56-69-year group was small, and its depth increase did not reach significance, likely because of low power. The whole spike protein was spanned by vaccine-associated CD4 TCRs, and dominant responses were seen in regions 160-218 and 743-854. Reportedly, almost half of the unique spike-specific TCRs recognized epitopes lying outside the regions that are mutated in the B.1.351 and B.1.1.7 variants. Participants were mostly white British and included more females than males, and it was suggested by the authors that clonal diversity may have been underestimated. No day 14 peak-response samples were available, so repertoires were characterized only after the peak T cell response. Only five to seven AZD1222 recipients were SARS-CoV-2 seropositive at baseline, limiting conclusions about previously exposed vaccinees.

V was cut back by 7 bases and J by 1 base, leaving a gap of 13 bases between them. CDR3 length: 14 amino acids, cysteine to phenylalanine. Only the CDR3 DNA is retained, 42 bases long and in frame from the first base. The germline V gene (reference sequence) yields LNHDA for CDR1 and SQIVND for CDR2. The sequences come from peripheral blood, collected on day 0 of MenACWY control vaccination. The clonotype was recovered from an adult in good health. The chain employs TRBV19 and TRBJ1-1, with a tentative D gene TRBD1 over 6 matching bases. Read as DNA, the sequence is TGTGCCAGTACCTTTTCGACAGGGAACACTGAAGCTTTCTTT. Its product reads: CASTFSTGNTEAFF. Joined to the reference TRBV19 and TRBJ1-1 proteins, this CDR3 gives the full variable domain: DGGITQSPKYLFRKEGQNVTLSCEQNLNHDAMYWYRQDPGQGLRLIYYSQIVNDFQKGDIAEGYSVSREKKESFPLTVTSAQKNPTAFYLCASTFSTGNTEAFFGQGTRLTVV.